This entry lists 8 T cell receptor beta chains sequenced from one sample in a study of cytomegalovirus exposure and HLA in healthy donors. The PCR made use of 60 Vbeta and 13 Jbeta primers. TCRdb's table, derived via immunoSEQ multiplex PCR, lists solely in-frame clones and lacks some. The sample carries 150,000 to 200,000 clones, approximately 83% recorded once. The sequencing sample was made of PBMCs. All receptors derive from a young man in good health and CMV-seropositive.

This rearrangement joins TRBV6-5 to TRBJ1-1; perhaps TRBD1 as D (5 bases). Per the germline V gene, CDR1 is MNHEY and CDR2 is SVGAGI. V was pared by 5 bases and J by 3 bases, with 16 bases between. This CDR3 is built from 15 residues. The CDR3 is CASSAFGGFDTEAFF. For the CDR3, the DNA is TGTGCCAGCAGTGCCTTCGGGGGGTTCGACACTGAAGCTTTCTTT.

The chain employs TRBV13 and TRBJ2-5; a possible D gene is TRBD1 (5 bases). The CDR3 is 14 residues long. Germline V lookup: CDR1 PRHDT, CDR2 FYEKMQ (reference sequence). V lost 6 bases and J 0 bases, leaving 11 bases between the germline ends. The CDR3 here is CASSLRGNQETQYF. DNA of the CDR3: TGTGCCAGCAGTCTTAGGGGCAACCAAGAGACCCAGTACTTC.

The J gene is TRBJ2-7, the V gene TRBV21-1; the table calls TRBD2, which could not be checked here. TRBV21-1 has pseudogene status. This CDR3 comprises 10 residues. As DNA, the CDR3 is TGTGGTGGACTCTCCTACGAGCAGTACTTC. Translated: CGGLSYEQYF.

The chain recombines TRBV7-4 with TRBJ2-3; D might be TRBD1 (5 bases). Germline-derived CDR1 and CDR2 are SGHVT and SQSDAQ. This CDR3 spans 13 amino acids. The germline V and J ends were trimmed by 3 bases and 10 bases, with 14 bases remaining between them. The CDR3 DNA reads as TGTGCCAGCAGCTTTGGGGTTCCAGGGTCGCAGTATTTT. It yields the protein CASSFGVPGSQYF.

The CDR3 DNA sequence: TGTGCCAGTAGCCTACAGGGGGTATTGGAAGGCTACACCTTC. Protein sequence: CASSLQGVLEGYTF. The J gene is TRBJ1-2, the V gene TRBV19; TRBD1 matches 8 bases. This CDR3 has 14 amino acids. V shed 6 bases, J shed 8 bases, and the junction held 11 bases outside the gene matches. Germline V gene data show CDR1 as LNHDA and CDR2 as SQIVND (reference sequence).

The chain is built from TRBV15 and TRBJ2-1, with no clear D. CDR1 LNHNV and CDR2 YYDKDF come from the germline V gene (reference sequence). V shed 1 base and J shed 3 bases, with 7 bases lying between them. CDR3 length: 14 amino acids. In nucleotides, the CDR3 is TGTGCCACCAGCAGAGGTAAAATCTACAATGAGCAGTTCTTC. This codes for CATSRGKIYNEQFF.

The chain employs TRBV11-2 and TRBJ2-7; 9 bases agree with TRBD1. This CDR3 has 16 residues. Unmatched junction bases numbered 11, after V lost 5 bases and J lost 3 bases. Germline loops: CDR1 SGHAT, CDR2 FQNNGV. Here the CDR3 DNA reads TGTGCCAGCAGCGCTTTAACCGGGACAGGGATCTACGAGCAGTACTTC. Protein: CASSALTGTGIYEQYF. The complete variable domain, with remaining parts taken from reference TRBV11-2 and TRBJ2-7, reads EAGVAQSPRYKIIEKRQSVAFWCNPISGHATLYWYQQILGQGPKLLIQFQNNGVVDDSQLPKDRFSAERLKGVDSTLKIQPAKLEDSAVYLCASSALTGTGIYEQYFGPGTRLTVT.

The chain employs TRBV7-2 and TRBJ2-7; 9 bases agree with TRBD1. Trimming removed 5 bases from V and 3 bases from J; junction bases left unmatched: 5. Germline CDR1 is SGHTA and CDR2 is FQGNSA. There are 14 residues in the CDR3. This CDR3 reads CASSTGQGSYEQYF. The CDR3 region has the DNA TGTGCCAGCAGCACAGGACAGGGGAGCTACGAGCAGTACTTC. Full variable domain (remainder filled in from reference TRBV7-2 and TRBJ2-7): GAGVSQSPSNKVTEKGKDVELRCDPISGHTALYWYRQSLGQGLEFLIYFQGNSAPDKSGLPSDRFSAERTGGSVSTLTIQRTQQEDSAVYLCASSTGQGSYEQYFGPGTRLTVT.